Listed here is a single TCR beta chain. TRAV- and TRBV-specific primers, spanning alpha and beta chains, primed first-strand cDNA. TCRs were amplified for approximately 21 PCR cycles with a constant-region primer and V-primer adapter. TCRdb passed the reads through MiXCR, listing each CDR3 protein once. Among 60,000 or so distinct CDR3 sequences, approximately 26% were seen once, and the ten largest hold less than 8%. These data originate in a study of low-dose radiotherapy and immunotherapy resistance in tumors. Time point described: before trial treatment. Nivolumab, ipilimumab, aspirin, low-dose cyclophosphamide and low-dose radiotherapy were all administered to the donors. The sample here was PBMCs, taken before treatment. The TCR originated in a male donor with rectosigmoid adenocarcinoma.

The DNA for the CDR3 is TGTGCCACCAGTGATTCTCCTTTACTAGCGGGATACGATGAGCAGTTCTTC. Encoded protein: CATSDSPLLAGYDEQFF. The chain is built from TRBV24-1 and TRBJ2-1; 10 bases are shared with TRBD2. V lost 2 bases and J lost 8; bases outside the gene matches: 11. Germline V gene lookup returns CDR1 KGHDR and CDR2 SFDVKD. The CDR3 covers 17 residues.